The next 6 T cell receptor beta chains were all read from a single sample in a study of regulatory T cells in long-lasting Graves disease. Arm-PCR with iRepertoire HTBI primers amplified the CDR3 regions for these TCR beta libraries. TCRdb re-derived calls from the multiplex PCR reads in MiXCR, one entry per CDR3 protein. Among 400,000 or so distinct CDR3 sequences listed, 23% were seen once. Sample time point: persistent/refractory GD, antithyroid drugs over 5 years with positive TRAb. Extracted RNA from PBMCs served as the source of the TCR library. This specimen consisted of peripheral blood mononuclear cells (PBMCs), obtained when the disease was refractory, from a patient treated with antithyroid drugs. All receptors derive from a female donor with Graves disease.

J is TRBJ1-1 and V is TRBV20-1, with a tentative D call TRBD1 (6 bases). Germline values: CDR1 DFQATT, CDR2 SNEGSKA (reference sequence). V lost 6 bases, J lost 5 bases, and 19 bases lay in between. The CDR3 is made up of 14 amino acids. CDR3 nucleotides: TGCAGTGCCCGCACATGGGGGCAGGGTACTGAAGCTTTCTTT. Translated: CSARTWGQGTEAFF.

The table lists this clonotype with a few counts. V gene TRBV12-3 or TRBV12-4 combines with J gene TRBJ2-5, with D unresolved. The CDR3 is made up of 13 amino acids. The germline V and J ends were trimmed by 6 bases and 1 base, with 9 bases remaining between them. The CDR3 is CASSISGQETQYF. CDR3 nucleotide sequence: TGTGCCAGCAGCATATCGGGCCAAGAGACCCAGTACTTC.

This clonotype was found a few times. The chain combines TRBV29-1 with TRBJ2-7, with D tentatively TRBD1 (6 bases). The germline V and J ends were trimmed by 4 bases and 3 bases, with 19 bases remaining between them. The germline CDR1 and CDR2 sequences are SQVTM and ANQGSEA. The length of the CDR3 is 15 residues. The CDR3 here is CSVVDSGTSNYEQYF. The CDR3 nucleotides are TGCAGCGTTGTGGACAGTGGGACAAGTAACTACGAGCAGTACTTC.

The gene calls are TRBV10-3 and TRBJ1-3; D is perhaps TRBD1 (6 bases). The CDR3 consists of 12 residues. Germline values: CDR1 ENHRY, CDR2 SYGVKD. V was pared by 3 bases and J by 10 bases, with 10 bases between. CDR3 sequence (DNA): TGTGCCATCAGTGAAGCAGGGGAGACCATATATTTT. Amino acid sequence: CAISEAGETIYF.

This clonotype has just a few counts. The chain has TRBV12-3 or TRBV12-4 and TRBJ1-2; 10 bases fit TRBD1. This CDR3 is 15 amino acids long. The V gene end was trimmed by 5 bases and the J gene end by 8 bases; junction bases not matched to a gene: 11. The CDR3 reads CASSTRDRGVYGYTF. Written as DNA, the CDR3 is TGTGCCAGCAGTACCCGGGACAGGGGTGTATACGGCTACACCTTC.

This clonotype was observed at least ten times. This sequence joins TRBV28 and TRBJ1-2; unclear D gene. This CDR3 has 12 amino acids. V lost 6 bases, J lost 2 bases, and 7 bases lay in between. The germline V gene encodes CDR1 MDHEN and CDR2 SYDVKM. DNA of the CDR3: TGTGCCAGCAGGTCGGACAACTATGGCTACACCTTC. This translates into CASRSDNYGYTF.